A selection of T cell receptor beta chains follows, all from one sample in a study of blood T cells in healthy people across ages. TCRdb passed the 5' RACE reads through MiXCR, listing each CDR3 protein once. The sample has around 280,000 distinct CDR3 sequences, 25% to 30% seen once. Source material: blood. The source is a woman between 65 and 79 years old in good health. Each CDR3 is given without its conserved first and last residue. The order of the fields is clone size, J gene, V gene, CDR3 protein. Size is omitted from some rows. Given values are once, few, many or a class for expanded clones.

>.|TRBJ2-1|TRBV7-9
ASRGLASYNEQF
>.|TRBJ2-3|TRBV20-1
SARELAGGPNTQY
>.|TRBJ2-1|TRBV7-3
ASSLGGEGRAIEQF
>.|TRBJ2-7|TRBV5-5
ASSLDGRILHRAYEQY
>many|TRBJ2-5|TRBV12-3/TRBV12-4
ASSLREAKETQY
>many|TRBJ1-5|TRBV28
ASSFSNQPQH
>.|TRBJ2-5|TRBV7-9
ASSLDLVGETQY
>few|TRBJ2-7|TRBV9
ASSEGTASYEQY
>many|TRBJ2-1|TRBV5-1
ASSPAGQGVNEQF
>.|TRBJ1-4|TRBV28
ASSFLEKLF
>.|TRBJ2-7|TRBV7-6
ASSLSPSHRDSPYEQY
>many|TRBJ1-1|TRBV29-1
SGAVTEAF
>few|TRBJ1-1|TRBV5-1
ASSTTGTEAF
>few|TRBJ1-3|TRBV20-1
SARDSAQKGNTIY
>.|TRBJ2-7|TRBV28
ASSGPVTSQYYEQY
>.|TRBJ2-7|TRBV12-3/TRBV12-4
ASSPRTGIAYEQY
>.|TRBJ1-2|TRBV28
ASSFPVRDRFNYGYT
>.|TRBJ2-7|TRBV24-1
ATSDLGVVYEQY
>.|TRBJ1-1|TRBV20-1
SARGQVMNTEAF
>few|TRBJ1-2|TRBV24-1
ATSDSGRGYT
>few|TRBJ2-7|TRBV28
ASSFQRLADGYEQY
>few|TRBJ2-7|TRBV5-1
ASSLSADRDYEQY
>.|TRBJ2-1|TRBV6-9
ASSSKTGTNNEQF
>few|TRBJ2-3|TRBV28
ASPPGTGSTDTQY
>many|TRBJ1-2|TRBV20-1
SVHWEGHGYT
>few|TRBJ2-3|TRBV5-1
ASSPRTSGGDLTDTQY
>.|TRBJ2-5|TRBV11-2
ASSLDRFSGAQETQY
>.|TRBJ2-5|TRBV20-1
SAGIAAETQY
>few|TRBJ2-1|TRBV29-1
SVEGGLAGGVEQF
>.|TRBJ1-2|TRBV29-1
SAQGTGYHGYT
>.|TRBJ1-5|TRBV20-1
SASLAGRNQPQH
>.|TRBJ2-2|TRBV6-1
ASSRSGLAGNTGELF
>.|TRBJ1-2|TRBV5-6
ASSPPPGRQGPSYGYT